A single TCR beta chain is shown here with its context. The data derive from a study of blood T cell repertoires in COVID-19. Study overall: The United States, Italy and Spain provided the acute and convalescent COVID-19 samples. T cells, B-cell-depleted T cells, or PBMCs supplied cDNA or gDNA.

CDR1 LGHDT and CDR2 YNNKEL come from the germline V gene (reference sequence). The CDR3 is 13 amino acids. Trimming pared 4 bases from V and 4 bases from J, leaving 10 bases between. Original methodology: Amplification of reference gene primers provided the estimated nucleated cell counts. Clones were read by immunoSEQ multiplex PCR, and TCRdb kept only the in-frame ones, dropping some. V and J calls and clone size come straight from that table; D and trimming were deduced from the DNA. The profile shows around 280,000 clones, approximately 86% of them singletons. This TCR was sampled from a man aged 70 or older with acute or convalescent COVID-19. Material for sequencing was peripheral blood. V is TRBV3-1 (or the pseudogene TRBV3-2) and J is TRBJ1-1; D perhaps matches TRBD1 (6 bases). The CDR3: CASSLQGGTEAFF. DNA for the CDR3: TGTGCCAGCAGCCTACAGGGTGGCACTGAAGCTTTCTTT.